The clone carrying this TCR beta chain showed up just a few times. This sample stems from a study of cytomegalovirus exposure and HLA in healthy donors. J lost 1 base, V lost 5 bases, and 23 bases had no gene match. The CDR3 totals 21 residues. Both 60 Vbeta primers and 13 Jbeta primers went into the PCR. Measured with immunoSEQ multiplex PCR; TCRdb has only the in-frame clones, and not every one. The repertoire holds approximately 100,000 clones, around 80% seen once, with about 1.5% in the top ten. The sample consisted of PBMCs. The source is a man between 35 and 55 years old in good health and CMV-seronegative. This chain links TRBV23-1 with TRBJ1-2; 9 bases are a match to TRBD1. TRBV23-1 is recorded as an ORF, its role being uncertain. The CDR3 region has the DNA TGCGCCAGCAGTAGGGGGCAGCGCAGACCGGGACAGGGAGTATTTAACTATGGCTACACCTTC. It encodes CASSRGQRRPGQGVFNYGYTF.